This is a list of T cell receptor beta chains from one sample in a study of blood T cell repertoires in COVID-19. Clones were sequenced by immunoSEQ multiplex PCR, and TCRdb holds only the in-frame ones, with some missing. The sample shows around 150,000 clones, 75% to 80% of them seen only once. The sample comprised peripheral blood. The source is a woman older than 75 with acute or convalescent COVID-19. The CDR3 runs from the conserved cysteine through the conserved F or W. The order of the fields is J gene, D gene, V gene, clone size, CDR3 DNA, CDR3 protein. A D gene is named only where the DNA matches it firmly. Expanded clones are given a class, and other clones once, few, many or no size at all.

J gene: TRBJ1-6; D gene: -; V gene: TRBV4-2; clone size: -; CDR3 DNA: TGTGCCAGCAGCCAAGATAGGAGTGACTCACCCCTCCACTTT; CDR3 protein: CASSQDRSDSPLHF
J gene: TRBJ2-2; D gene: TRBD1; V gene: TRBV27; clone size: -; CDR3 DNA: TGTGCCAGCAGTAGGGACAGGGGGCCCACCGGGGAGCTGTTTTTT; CDR3 protein: CASSRDRGPTGELFF
J gene: TRBJ2-7; D gene: TRBD1; V gene: TRBV11-1; clone size: -; CDR3 DNA: TGTGCCAGCAGCTTTGGACAGGCCTACGAGCAGTACTTC; CDR3 protein: CASSFGQAYEQYF
J gene: TRBJ2-7; D gene: -; V gene: TRBV28; clone size: -; CDR3 DNA: TGTGCCAGCAGTCAACTCGACAATAGCGCCTACGAGCAGTACTTC; CDR3 protein: CASSQLDNSAYEQYF
J gene: TRBJ2-7; D gene: TRBD1; V gene: TRBV18; clone size: -; CDR3 DNA: TGTGCCAGCTCACCGGGACAGGCGTCCTACGAGCAGTACTTC; CDR3 protein: CASSPGQASYEQYF
J gene: TRBJ1-3; D gene: -; V gene: TRBV7-2; clone size: -; CDR3 DNA: TGTGCCAGCAGCTTATTTTTAGAGGCGGGGGGGGTAATGGGAAACACCATATATTTT; CDR3 protein: CASSLFLEAGGVMGNTIYF
J gene: TRBJ2-7; D gene: -; V gene: TRBV7-9; clone size: -; CDR3 DNA: TGTGCCAGCAGCCCACAGGGTTCCTTCCTATACGAGCAGTACTTC; CDR3 protein: CASSPQGSFLYEQYF
J gene: TRBJ1-1; D gene: -; V gene: TRBV24-1; clone size: -; CDR3 DNA: TGTGCCACCAGTGACCCTCCAGGGCGAAAGAACACTGAAGCTTTCTTT; CDR3 protein: CATSDPPGRKNTEAFF
J gene: TRBJ1-4; D gene: -; V gene: TRBV24-1; clone size: -; CDR3 DNA: TGTGCCACCAGTGAGGGGAAGGGGACAACTAATGAAAAACTGTTTTTT; CDR3 protein: CATSEGKGTTNEKLFF
J gene: TRBJ1-2; D gene: TRBD1; V gene: TRBV6-5; clone size: -; CDR3 DNA: TGTGCCAGCGGGGGACAGGACGGGCGCGGCTACACCTTC; CDR3 protein: CASGGQDGRGYTF
J gene: TRBJ1-3; D gene: TRBD1; V gene: TRBV5-1; clone size: -; CDR3 DNA: TGCGCCAGCAGCATAGGACAGGGCACTGGAAACACCATATATTTT; CDR3 protein: CASSIGQGTGNTIYF
J gene: TRBJ1-5; D gene: TRBD1; V gene: TRBV4-1; clone size: -; CDR3 DNA: TGCGCCAGCAGCCAAGTAGGGGGACAGGGGAATCAGCCCCAGCATTTT; CDR3 protein: CASSQVGGQGNQPQHF
J gene: TRBJ1-5; D gene: -; V gene: TRBV28; clone size: -; CDR3 DNA: TGTGCCAGCAGTTCGGGCAATCAGCCCCAGCATTTT; CDR3 protein: CASSSGNQPQHF
J gene: TRBJ1-4; D gene: -; V gene: TRBV24-1; clone size: -; CDR3 DNA: TGTGCCACCAGACTCAGACAGGATGGGGAAAAACTGTTTTTT; CDR3 protein: CATRLRQDGEKLFF
J gene: TRBJ1-2; D gene: TRBD1; V gene: TRBV6-1; clone size: -; CDR3 DNA: TGTGCCAGCAGTGAACAGGGACAGGGGGCTGGTGGCTACACCTTC; CDR3 protein: CASSEQGQGAGGYTF
J gene: TRBJ2-1; D gene: TRBD1; V gene: TRBV29-1; clone size: -; CDR3 DNA: TGCAGCGTCCTCACAGGGGGCTCCTACAATGAGCAGTTCTTC; CDR3 protein: CSVLTGGSYNEQFF
J gene: TRBJ2-3; D gene: TRBD1; V gene: TRBV7-7; clone size: -; CDR3 DNA: TGTGCTAGCAGCTCGAGGGGGCTAAGCACAGATACGCAGTATTTT; CDR3 protein: CASSSRGLSTDTQYF
J gene: TRBJ1-4; D gene: TRBD1; V gene: TRBV10-1; clone size: few; CDR3 DNA: TGCGCCAGCAGTGAAGGAGGGGGCCTCGGTGGAACTAATGAAAAACTGTTTTTT; CDR3 protein: CASSEGGGLGGTNEKLFF
J gene: TRBJ2-2; D gene: -; V gene: TRBV11-2; clone size: -; CDR3 DNA: TGTGCCAGCAGCTTACTAGCGCAAACCGGGGAGCTGTTTTTT; CDR3 protein: CASSLLAQTGELFF
J gene: TRBJ2-3; D gene: TRBD1; V gene: TRBV15; clone size: -; CDR3 DNA: TGTGCCACCAGCAGAGCCCGGGGACAGGGGACAGATACGCAGTATTTT; CDR3 protein: CATSRARGQGTDTQYF
J gene: TRBJ2-1; D gene: TRBD2; V gene: TRBV5-6; clone size: -; CDR3 DNA: TGTGCCAGCAGCCGAGCGGGAGTAAGGGGCAATGAGCAGTTCTTC; CDR3 protein: CASSRAGVRGNEQFF
J gene: TRBJ2-7; D gene: -; V gene: TRBV7-8; clone size: -; CDR3 DNA: TGTGCCAGCAGCTATATTCCAAGGGGAGAGCAGTACTTC; CDR3 protein: CASSYIPRGEQYF
J gene: TRBJ1-5; D gene: TRBD1; V gene: TRBV2; clone size: -; CDR3 DNA: TGTGCCAGCAGTGGGACAGGGGGAAATCAGCCCCAGCATTTT; CDR3 protein: CASSGTGGNQPQHF
J gene: TRBJ1-3; D gene: TRBD1; V gene: TRBV6-5; clone size: -; CDR3 DNA: TGTGCCAGCAGTTCGACAGGGCTATTGGGAAACACCATATATTTT; CDR3 protein: CASSSTGLLGNTIYF
J gene: TRBJ2-5; D gene: TRBD1; V gene: TRBV5-4; clone size: once; CDR3 DNA: TGTGCCAGCAGCTTCCGACAGGGAAGGCAAGAGACCCAGTACTTC; CDR3 protein: CASSFRQGRQETQYF
J gene: TRBJ2-3; D gene: TRBD2; V gene: TRBV9; clone size: -; CDR3 DNA: TGTGCCAGCAGCGTACGGGGGGGCACAGATACGCAGTATTTT; CDR3 protein: CASSVRGGTDTQYF
J gene: TRBJ2-2; D gene: TRBD2; V gene: TRBV4-2; clone size: -; CDR3 DNA: TGTGCCAGCAGCCAAGATGGTAGCGGGAGGTCCGGGGAGCTGTTTTTT; CDR3 protein: CASSQDGSGRSGELFF
J gene: TRBJ2-5; D gene: TRBD1; V gene: TRBV9; clone size: -; CDR3 DNA: TGTGCCAGCAGCGCCAACAGGGGGCGCTTAGAGACCCAGTACTTC; CDR3 protein: CASSANRGRLETQYF
J gene: TRBJ1-5; D gene: -; V gene: TRBV5-5; clone size: -; CDR3 DNA: TGTGCCAGCAGCTTGGGGGGAGGCAATCAGCCCCAGCATTTT; CDR3 protein: CASSLGGGNQPQHF
J gene: TRBJ2-2; D gene: TRBD1; V gene: TRBV5-1; clone size: -; CDR3 DNA: TGCGCCAGCAGCTCGGACAGGGGAACGAACACCGGGGAGCTGTTTTTT; CDR3 protein: CASSSDRGTNTGELFF
J gene: TRBJ1-5; D gene: -; V gene: TRBV28; clone size: once; CDR3 DNA: TGTGCCAGCAGGCAGGGAGGAATTCAGCCCCAGCATTTT; CDR3 protein: CASRQGGIQPQHF
J gene: TRBJ1-6; D gene: TRBD1; V gene: TRBV4-1; clone size: once; CDR3 DNA: TGCGCCAGCAGCCCCCGACAGGGGGATTCACCCCTCCACTTT; CDR3 protein: CASSPRQGDSPLHF
J gene: TRBJ1-2; D gene: TRBD1; V gene: TRBV27; clone size: -; CDR3 DNA: TGTGCCAGTAGTAGGACAGGGGGTCCTAACTATGGCTACACCTTC; CDR3 protein: CASSRTGGPNYGYTF
J gene: TRBJ2-4; D gene: TRBD2; V gene: TRBV27; clone size: once; CDR3 DNA: TGTGCCAGCAGTTTAGGCGGGAGGGGGAACATTCAGTACTTC; CDR3 protein: CASSLGGRGNIQYF
J gene: TRBJ1-6; D gene: -; V gene: TRBV7-3; clone size: few; CDR3 DNA: TGTGCCAGCAGCACAGGGAATTCACCCCTCCACTTT; CDR3 protein: CASSTGNSPLHF